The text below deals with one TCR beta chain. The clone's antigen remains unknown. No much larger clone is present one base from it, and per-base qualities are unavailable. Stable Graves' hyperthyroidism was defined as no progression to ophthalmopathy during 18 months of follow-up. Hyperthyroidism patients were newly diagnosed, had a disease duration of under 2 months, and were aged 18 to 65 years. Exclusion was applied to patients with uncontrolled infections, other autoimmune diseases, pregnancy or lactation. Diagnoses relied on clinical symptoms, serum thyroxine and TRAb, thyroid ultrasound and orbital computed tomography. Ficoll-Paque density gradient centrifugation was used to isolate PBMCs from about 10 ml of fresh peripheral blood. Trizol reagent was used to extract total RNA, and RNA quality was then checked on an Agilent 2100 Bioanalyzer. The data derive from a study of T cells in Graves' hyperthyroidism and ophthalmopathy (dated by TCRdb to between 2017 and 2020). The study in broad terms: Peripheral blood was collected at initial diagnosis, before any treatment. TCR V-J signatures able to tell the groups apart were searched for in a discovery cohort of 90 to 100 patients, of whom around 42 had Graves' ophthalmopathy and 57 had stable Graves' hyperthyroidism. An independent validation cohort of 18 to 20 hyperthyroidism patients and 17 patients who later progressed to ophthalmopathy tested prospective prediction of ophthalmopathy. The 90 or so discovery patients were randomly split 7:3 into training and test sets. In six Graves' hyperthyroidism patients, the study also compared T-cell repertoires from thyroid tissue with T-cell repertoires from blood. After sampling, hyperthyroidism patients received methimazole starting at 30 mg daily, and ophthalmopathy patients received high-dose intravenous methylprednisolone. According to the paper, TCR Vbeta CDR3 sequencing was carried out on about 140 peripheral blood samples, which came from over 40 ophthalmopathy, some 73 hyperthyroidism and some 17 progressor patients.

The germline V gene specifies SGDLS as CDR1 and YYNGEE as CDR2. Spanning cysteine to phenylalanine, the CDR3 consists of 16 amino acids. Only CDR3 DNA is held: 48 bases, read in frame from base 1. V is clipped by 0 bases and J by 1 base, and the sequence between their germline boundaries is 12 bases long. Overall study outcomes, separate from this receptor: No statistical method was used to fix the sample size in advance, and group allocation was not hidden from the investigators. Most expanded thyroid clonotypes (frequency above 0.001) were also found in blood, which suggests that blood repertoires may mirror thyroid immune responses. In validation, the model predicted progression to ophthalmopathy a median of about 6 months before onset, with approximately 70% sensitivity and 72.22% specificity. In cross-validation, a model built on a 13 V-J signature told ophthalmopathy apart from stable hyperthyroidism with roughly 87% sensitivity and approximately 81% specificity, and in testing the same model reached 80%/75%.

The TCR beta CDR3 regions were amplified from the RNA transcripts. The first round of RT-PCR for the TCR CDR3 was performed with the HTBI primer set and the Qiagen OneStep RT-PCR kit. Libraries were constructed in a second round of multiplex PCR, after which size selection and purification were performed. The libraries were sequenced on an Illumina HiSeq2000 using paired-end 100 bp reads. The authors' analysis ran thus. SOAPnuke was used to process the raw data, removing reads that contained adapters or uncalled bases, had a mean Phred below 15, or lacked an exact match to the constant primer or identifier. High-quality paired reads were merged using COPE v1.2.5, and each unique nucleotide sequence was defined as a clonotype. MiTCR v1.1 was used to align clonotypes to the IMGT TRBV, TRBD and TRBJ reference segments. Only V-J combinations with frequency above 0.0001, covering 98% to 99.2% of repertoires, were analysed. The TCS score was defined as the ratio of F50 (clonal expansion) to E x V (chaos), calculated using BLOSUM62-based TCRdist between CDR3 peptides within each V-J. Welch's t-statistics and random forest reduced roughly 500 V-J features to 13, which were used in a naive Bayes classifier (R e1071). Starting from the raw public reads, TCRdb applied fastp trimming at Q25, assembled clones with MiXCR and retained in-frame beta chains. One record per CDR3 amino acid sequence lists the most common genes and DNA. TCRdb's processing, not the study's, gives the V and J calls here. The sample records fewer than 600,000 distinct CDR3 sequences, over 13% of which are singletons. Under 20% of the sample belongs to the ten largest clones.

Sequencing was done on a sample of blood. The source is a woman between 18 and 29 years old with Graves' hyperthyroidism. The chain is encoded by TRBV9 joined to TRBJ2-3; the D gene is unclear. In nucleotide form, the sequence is TGTGCCAGCAGCGTAGGGGGATTCCCGGGCACAGATACGCAGTATTTT. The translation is CASSVGGFPGTDTQYF. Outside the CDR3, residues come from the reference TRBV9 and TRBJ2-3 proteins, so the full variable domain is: DSGVTQTPKHLITATGQRVTLRCSPRSGDLSVYWYQQSLDQGLQFLIQYYNGEERAKGNILERFSAQQFPDLHSELNLSSLELGDSALYFCASSVGGFPGTDTQYFGPGTRLTVL.